This record concerns one T cell receptor beta chain sequence. The ends were cut back, 6 bases at V and 1 base at J, with 9 bases in the middle. The CDR3 totals 13 residues. CDR1 MNHNY and CDR2 SVGAGI come from the germline V gene (reference sequence). The data derive from a study of control samples from healthy donors and cancer patients. Only in-frame clones appear in the TCRdb table, and some are missing; sequencing was by immunoSEQ multiplex PCR. The table has about 58,000 clones, around 87% seen once. The sequence came from a woman aged 55-70 years with lung cancer. The rearrangement uses TRBV6-6 and TRBJ1-1, with D hard to call. Sample: PBMCs. This chain's CDR3 is CASSQWGNTEAFF. The DNA for the CDR3 is TGTGCCAGCAGCCAATGGGGGAACACTGAAGCTTTCTTT.